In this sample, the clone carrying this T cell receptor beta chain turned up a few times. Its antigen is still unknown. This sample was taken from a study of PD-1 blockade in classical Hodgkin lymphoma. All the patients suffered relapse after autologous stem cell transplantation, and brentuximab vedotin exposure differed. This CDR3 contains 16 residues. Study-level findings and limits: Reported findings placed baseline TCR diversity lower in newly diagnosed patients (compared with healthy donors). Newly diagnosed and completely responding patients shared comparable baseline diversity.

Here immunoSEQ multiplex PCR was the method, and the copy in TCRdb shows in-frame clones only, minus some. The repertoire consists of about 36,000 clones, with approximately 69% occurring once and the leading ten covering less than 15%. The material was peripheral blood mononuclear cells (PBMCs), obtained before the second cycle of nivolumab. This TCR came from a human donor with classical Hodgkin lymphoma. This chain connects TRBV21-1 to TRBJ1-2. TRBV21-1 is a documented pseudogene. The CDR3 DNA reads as TGTGCCAGCAGCAAAGTTTATGGGTTACGTGTCGGTGGCTACACCTTC. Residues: CASSKVYGLRVGGYTF.